This entry is about one TCR beta chain. Its target is not known. This sample stems from a study of cytomegalovirus exposure and HLA in healthy donors. Broader study findings: Earlier analysis looked at TCR beta V segments, and most were productive about 90% or about 30% of the time.

PCR primers comprised 60 Vbeta and 13 Jbeta primers. Sequencing was performed with immunoSEQ multiplex PCR; in TCRdb, only in-frame clones are kept and a portion is missing. Of approximately 220,000 clones listed, approximately 82% were seen once; the top ten hold 0.63%. CDR3 length: 15 residues. CDR1 SGDLS and CDR2 YYNGEE come from the germline V gene. V was pared by 4 bases and J by 5 bases, with 6 bases of the junction left unmatched. The TCR sequence derives from a man aged 18 to 30 in good health and CMV-seronegative. Material for sequencing was PBMCs. This chain joins TRBV9 and TRBJ2-1; 10 nucleotides agree with TRBD2. The CDR3 DNA is TGTGCCAGCAGCTTTGGACTAGCGGTAAACAATGAGCAGTTCTTC. Protein sequence: CASSFGLAVNNEQFF.